This T cell receptor (beta chain) was sequenced in a study of T cell repertoires in cytomegalovirus infection. The wider study: CMV epitopes, recently identified HLA-C-restricted and well-studied HLA-B-restricted, were used.

Comment on this clonotype: Its antigen is currently unknown.

TCRdb called the reads again in MiXCR, with one record for every CDR3 protein. The sample shows some 800,000 distinct CDR3 sequences, around a third of them seen only once. Sequences were derived from cultured CD8+ T cells from PBMCs, sampled from culture after CMV antigen stimulation. The clonotype originates from a human donor in good health (CMV status not recorded). Some clones in this sample may be carry-over from other donors' samples.

The CDR3 protein is CSVEGFKDRGLDYGYTF. The CDR3 DNA reads as TGCAGCGTTGAAGGGTTTAAGGACAGGGGGCTTGACTATGGCTACACCTTC. The chain uses TRBV29-1 and TRBJ1-2; 11 nucleotides match TRBD1. This CDR3 region has 17 residues. In germline, CDR1 is SQVTM, CDR2 ANQGSEA. Trimming cost V 1 base and J 3 bases; bases outside gene matches: 10.